This T cell receptor (beta chain) was sequenced for a study of blood T cell repertoires in COVID-19. Study overall: Italy, Spain and the United States were the sources of the convalescent and acute COVID-19 samples. T cells, B-cell-depleted T cells, or PBMCs provided the cDNA or gDNA that served as material.

The CDR3 runs to 15 residues. Trimming pared 6 bases from V and 3 bases from J, leaving 15 bases between. CDR1 is LNHDA and CDR2 is SQIVND in the germline V gene (reference sequence). Under the authors' procedure: Estimation of nucleated cell counts relied on the amplification of reference gene primers. Profiling relied on immunoSEQ multiplex PCR, and the TCRdb table lists in-frame clones only, not all of them. The V and J calls and clone size come from that table; D and trimming were worked out from the DNA. Of some 48,000 clones listed, 82% are singletons. The sequence came from a human donor with acute or convalescent COVID-19. The donor label of this sample is uncertain. The chain recombines TRBV19 with TRBJ2-1, with unresolved D. Sequenced material: peripheral blood. Written as DNA, the CDR3 is TGTGCCAGTAGCCCTTCCCAACCCGGCTACAATGAGCAGTTCTTC. Its translation: CASSPSQPGYNEQFF.